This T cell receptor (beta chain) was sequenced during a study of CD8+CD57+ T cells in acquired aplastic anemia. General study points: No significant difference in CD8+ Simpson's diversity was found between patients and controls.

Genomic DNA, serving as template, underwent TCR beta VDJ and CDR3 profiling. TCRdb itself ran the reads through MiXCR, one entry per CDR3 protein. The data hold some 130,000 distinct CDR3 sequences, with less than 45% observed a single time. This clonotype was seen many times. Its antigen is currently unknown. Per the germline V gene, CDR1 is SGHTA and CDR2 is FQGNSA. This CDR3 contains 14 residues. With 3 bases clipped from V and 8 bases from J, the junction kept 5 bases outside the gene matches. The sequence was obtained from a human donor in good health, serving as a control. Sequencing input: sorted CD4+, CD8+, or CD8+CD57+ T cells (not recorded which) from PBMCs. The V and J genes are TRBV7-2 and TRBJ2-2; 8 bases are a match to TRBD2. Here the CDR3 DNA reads TGTGCCAGCAGCTTCCCCGCGGGAGGTGGGGAGCTGTTTTTT. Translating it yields CASSFPAGGGELFF.